This passage covers 20 T cell receptor beta chains from one sample sequenced in a study of T cell changes during pregnancy in multiple sclerosis. This table comes from immunoSEQ multiplex PCR, and its TCRdb copy is limited to in-frame clones, with some not included. This table holds 34,000 or so clones, about nine tenths found once. Specimen: CD8+ T cells from peripheral blood mononuclear cells, collected in the first trimester of pregnancy. The receptors derive from a female donor with multiple sclerosis, enrolled in a pregnancy study.

V usage is TRBV28 and J usage is TRBJ2-3; D perhaps matches TRBD2 (5 bases). Trimming removed 5 bases from V and 7 bases from J, with 13 bases in between. This CDR3 has 13 amino acids. CDR1 MDHEN and CDR2 SYDVKM come from the germline V gene. In nucleotides, the CDR3 is TGTGCCAGCAGTGCAAGGACTGTGAATACGCAGTATTTT. Encoded protein: CASSARTVNTQYF. Supplemented by reference TRBV28 and TRBJ2-3, the full variable domain reads DVKVTQSSRYLVKRTGEKVFLECVQDMDHENMFWYRQDPGLGLRLIYFSYDVKMKEKGDIPEGYSVSREKKERFSLILESASTNQTSMYLCASSARTVNTQYFGPGTRLTVL.

The J gene is TRBJ2-7, the V gene TRBV10-2; the D is unclear. From germline, CDR1 is WSHSY and CDR2 SAAADI. The CDR3 spans 13 residues. Trimming cost V 9 bases and J 1 base, with 13 bases left between them. The CDR3 DNA reads TGCGCCAGTGTGACCGACTCTTCCTACGAGCAGTACTTC. Its translation is CASVTDSSYEQYF.

This clone was seen once. V and J are TRBV28 and TRBJ2-3; a possible D gene is TRBD2 (6 bases). V was trimmed by 10 bases and J by 10 bases, leaving 24 bases between them. The germline V gene encodes CDR1 MDHEN and CDR2 SYDVKM. The CDR3 covers 14 residues. Here the CDR3 reads CATGTPKTSLAQYF. The CDR3 DNA sequence: TGTGCCACCGGCACCCCCAAGACTAGTTTAGCGCAGTATTTT.

The chain uses TRBV10-2 and TRBJ1-1; D is undetermined. The CDR3 contains 15 residues. CDR1 WSHSY and CDR2 SAAADI come from the germline V gene. Trimming left V 5 bases short and J 0 bases short, with 13 bases between. CDR3 coding DNA: TGCGCCAGCAGTCGGGGTCTGGGGATGAACACTGAAGCTTTCTTT. Translating gives CASSRGLGMNTEAFF.

This chain connects TRBV29-1 to TRBJ2-5, with 8 bases identical to TRBD1. CDR1 and CDR2 (germline): SQVTM, ANQGSEA. With V trimmed by 1 base and J by 3 bases, 16 bases remained unmatched. The CDR3 totals 18 residues. The CDR3 here is CSVEGVSWTGKKKETQYF. The CDR3 coding sequence is TGCAGCGTTGAAGGGGTTTCCTGGACAGGGAAAAAGAAAGAGACCCAGTACTTC. The full variable domain, rest sourced from reference TRBV29-1 and TRBJ2-5, is SAVISQKPSRDICQRGTSLTIQCQVDSQVTMMFWYRQQPGQSLTLIATANQGSEATYESGFVIDKFPISRPNLTFSTLTVSNMSPEDSSIYLCSVEGVSWTGKKKETQYFGPGTRLLVL.

The chain employs TRBV5-5 and TRBJ2-7, with 11 bases lining up with TRBD1. The CDR3 contains 16 residues. V gave up 4 bases and J gave up 5 bases; unmatched junction bases: 11. CDR1 SGHKS and CDR2 YYEKEE come from the germline V gene (reference sequence). The CDR3: CASSHQTGTGGNEQYF. The CDR3 DNA sequence: TGTGCCAGCAGCCACCAAACCGGGACAGGGGGGAACGAGCAGTACTTC. Drawing the rest from reference TRBV5-5 and TRBJ2-7, the complete variable domain is DAGVTQSPTHLIKTRGQQVTLRCSPISGHKSVSWYQQVLGQGPQFIFQYYEKEERGRGNFPDRFSARQFPNYSSELNVNALLLGDSALYLCASSHQTGTGGNEQYFGPGTRLTVT.

This clone was observed a few times. This chain links TRBV6-1 with TRBJ1-3; possible D gene TRBD1, 5 bases. V gave up 0 bases and J gave up 3 bases, with 6 bases separating them. The CDR3 spans 14 residues. The germline V gene has CDR1 MNHNS and CDR2 SASEGT. CDR3 protein: CASSEATGGNTIYF. CDR3 nucleotides: TGTGCCAGCAGTGAAGCAACAGGTGGAAACACCATATATTTT.

The rearrangement links TRBV27 to TRBJ2-1; weak D call: TRBD1 (6 bases). The CDR3 contains 19 residues. Germline loops: CDR1 MNHEY, CDR2 SMNVEV (reference sequence). V lost 1 base and J lost 5, with 24 bases in between. The chain's CDR3 is CASSLFVGVGISGDNEQFF. The CDR3 nucleotides read TGTGCCAGCAGTTTATTTGTTGGGGTCGGGATATCAGGGGACAATGAGCAGTTCTTC.

The genes are TRBV9 and TRBJ2-3; D possibly corresponds to TRBD1 (5 bases). CDR1 SGDLS and CDR2 YYNGEE come from the germline V gene. The CDR3 length is 13 residues. V dropped 4 bases and J dropped 5 bases, with 11 bases sitting between them. The DNA for the CDR3 is TGTGCCAGCAGCTTCGGACAACAAGATACGCAGTATTTT. This encodes CASSFGQQDTQYF.

CDR3 DNA sequence: TGTGCCAGCGGCACTAGCGGGAGGCAGTATTTT. This sequence encodes CASGTSGRQYF. The chain couples TRBV9 to TRBJ2-3; TRBD2 matches at 11 bases. This CDR3 has 11 amino acids. Germline CDR1 SGDLS, CDR2 YYNGEE. The V gene end was trimmed by 7 bases and the J gene end by 11 bases; junction bases not matched to a gene: 3.

V and J are TRBV5-1 and TRBJ2-7, with a possible D match to TRBD2 (9 bases). Germline V gives CDR1 SGHRS, CDR2 YFSETQ. V was clipped by 0 bases and J by 3 bases, with 37 bases between them. There are 23 residues in the CDR3. The CDR3 DNA reads as TGCGCCAGCAGCTTGGGAGTGGGGACAGGCCATTCCCGAGTAGCGGGAGAGGTCTACGAGCAGTACTTC. Protein product: CASSLGVGTGHSRVAGEVYEQYF.

The CDR3 loop is CASSPARGFNQPQHF. The CDR3 DNA reads TGTGCCAGCAGCCCGGCCAGGGGGTTTAATCAGCCCCAGCATTTT. The chain couples TRBV7-6 to TRBJ1-5; 7 bases fit TRBD1. The J segment lost 4 bases and the V segment lost 5 bases, leaving 8 bases of the junction unmatched. This CDR3 spans 15 amino acids. Germline CDR1 and CDR2: SGHVS and FNYEAQ.

The chain recombines TRBV2 with TRBJ1-4; TRBD1 agrees at 10 bases. The CDR3 has 13 amino acids. Germline assignment: CDR1 SNHLY and CDR2 FYNNEI. After removal of 7 bases from V and 6 bases from J, the junction contained 2 bases not matched to a gene. The DNA for the CDR3 is TGTGCCAGCATAGACAGGGGGCATGAAAAACTGTTTTTT. Amino acids: CASIDRGHEKLFF.

This chain joins TRBV7-9 and TRBJ2-7, with D perhaps matching TRBD1 (5 bases). From germline, CDR1 is SEHNR and CDR2 FQNEAQ (reference sequence). This CDR3 region has 14 residues. V dropped 4 bases and J dropped 3 bases, with 13 bases sitting between them. In DNA, the CDR3 is TGTGCCAGCAGCTCCAGGGTTGGGGACTACGAGCAGTACTTC. This codes for CASSSRVGDYEQYF.

This sequence joins TRBV5-5 and TRBJ2-7; unclear D gene. Trimming removed 3 bases at V and 0 bases at J, with 10 bases between. CDR3 length: 14 amino acids. Per germline, CDR1 SGHKS and CDR2 YYEKEE (reference sequence). CDR3 sequence (DNA): TGTGCCAGCAGCTATTACCCGAGCTCCTACGAGCAGTACTTC. It yields the protein CASSYYPSSYEQYF.

The genes are TRBV6-5 and TRBJ2-1; D possibly corresponds to TRBD1 (6 bases). Germline-derived CDR1 and CDR2 are MNHEY and SVGAGI. The CDR3 extends over 11 amino acids. Deletions cut 2 bases from V and 13 bases from J, with 9 bases between. The CDR3 nucleotides read TGTGCCAGCAGTTACGGGACAAAACAGTTCTTC. Translating gives CASSYGTKQFF.

J is TRBJ2-2 and V is TRBV11-3; tentative D call: TRBD2 (5 bases). Germline loops: CDR1 SGHNT, CDR2 YENEEA. The V end was cut by 5 bases, the J end by 4 bases, with 8 bases between. This CDR3 spans 13 amino acids. CDR3 in amino acids: CASSRGSTGELFF. The CDR3 DNA follows: TGTGCCAGCAGCCGCGGGTCCACCGGGGAGCTGTTTTTT.

The chain combines TRBV9 with TRBJ2-1; the match to TRBD2 covers 7 bases. Germline V CDR1 and CDR2: SGDLS, YYNGEE. Unmatched junction bases numbered 6, after V lost 2 bases and J lost 7 bases. The CDR3 runs 14 residues. CDR3 nucleotide sequence: TGTGCCAGCAGCGTCAGCGGAGCGGGAAATGAGCAGTTCTTC. It codes for CASSVSGAGNEQFF.

This clone appeared once. This chain uses TRBV28 with TRBJ2-5, with TRBD2 as a possible D gene (5 bases). Germline CDR1 reads MDHEN; CDR2 reads SYDVKM. The CDR3 covers 17 residues. The V end was cut by 6 bases, the J end by 2 bases, with 22 bases between. For the CDR3, the DNA is TGTGCCAGCAGCAAAGACCCGGGTGGAGGCCGTCAAGAGACCCAGTACTTC. Translated: CASSKDPGGGRQETQYF.

The chain has TRBV27 and TRBJ2-7; 8 nucleotides match TRBD2. Germline V gene lookup returns CDR1 MNHEY and CDR2 SMNVEV (reference sequence). CDR3 length: 15 residues. The junction had 6 bases not matched to a gene; V was cut back by 5 bases and J by 0 bases. This CDR3 is CASSQKRESSYEQYF. The CDR3 coding sequence is TGTGCCAGCAGTCAAAAGCGGGAGAGCTCCTACGAGCAGTACTTC.